This T cell receptor (beta chain) was found in a study of blood T cell repertoires in COVID-19. Looking at the study overall: Italy, Spain and the United States were the sources of the convalescent and acute COVID-19 samples. T cells, B-cell-depleted T cells, or PBMCs provided the cDNA or gDNA that served as material.

Per the authors' pipeline: Quantification of nucleated cells was approximated via reference gene primer amplification. Sequencing was performed with immunoSEQ multiplex PCR; in TCRdb, only in-frame clones are kept and a portion is missing. V and J calls and clone size come straight from that table; D and trimming were deduced from the DNA. The data contain fewer than 300,000 clones, less than 85% of them singletons. Between the trimmed V and J ends, which lost 5 bases and 5 bases, there was a span of 10 bases. The CDR3 sequence is 12 residues long. This chain links TRBV12-3 or TRBV12-4 with TRBJ2-7, with D tentatively TRBD2 (5 bases). The TCR originated in a woman aged 70-85 years with active or convalescent COVID-19. The sample comprised peripheral blood. The CDR3 protein is CASSPDGDEQYF. The CDR3 nucleotides read TGTGCCAGCAGTCCGGACGGGGACGAGCAGTACTTC.